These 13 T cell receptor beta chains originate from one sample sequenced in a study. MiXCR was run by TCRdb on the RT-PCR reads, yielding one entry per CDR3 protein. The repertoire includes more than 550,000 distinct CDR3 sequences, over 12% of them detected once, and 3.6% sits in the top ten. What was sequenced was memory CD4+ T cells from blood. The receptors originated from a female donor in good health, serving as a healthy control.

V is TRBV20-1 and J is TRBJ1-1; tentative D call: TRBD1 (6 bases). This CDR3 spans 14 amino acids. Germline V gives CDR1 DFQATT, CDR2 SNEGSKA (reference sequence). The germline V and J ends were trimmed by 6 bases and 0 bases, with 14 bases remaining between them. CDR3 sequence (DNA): TGCAGTGCCCCCCCGACAGGTGTGAACACTGAAGCTTTCTTT. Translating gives CSAPPTGVNTEAFF.

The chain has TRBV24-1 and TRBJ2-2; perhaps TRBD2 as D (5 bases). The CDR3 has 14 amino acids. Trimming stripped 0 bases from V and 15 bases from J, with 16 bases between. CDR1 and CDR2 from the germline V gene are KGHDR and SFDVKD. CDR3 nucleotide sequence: TGTGCCACCAGTGATTTGAGGGCGGGCCCCGGCATGTTTTTT. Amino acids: CATSDLRAGPGMFF.

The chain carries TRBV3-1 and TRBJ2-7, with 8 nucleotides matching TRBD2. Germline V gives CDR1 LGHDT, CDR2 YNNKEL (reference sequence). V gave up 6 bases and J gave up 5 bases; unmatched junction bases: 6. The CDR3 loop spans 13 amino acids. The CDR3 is CASRPGGADEQYF. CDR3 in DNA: TGTGCCAGCAGACCCGGGGGGGCCGACGAGCAGTACTTC.

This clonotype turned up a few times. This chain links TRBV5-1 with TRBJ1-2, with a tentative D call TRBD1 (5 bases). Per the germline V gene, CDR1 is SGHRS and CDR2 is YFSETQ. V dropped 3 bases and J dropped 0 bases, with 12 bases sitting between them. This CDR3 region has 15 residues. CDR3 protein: CASSSGGTTNYGYTF. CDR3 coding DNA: TGCGCCAGCAGCTCCGGGGGGACGACTAACTATGGCTACACCTTC.

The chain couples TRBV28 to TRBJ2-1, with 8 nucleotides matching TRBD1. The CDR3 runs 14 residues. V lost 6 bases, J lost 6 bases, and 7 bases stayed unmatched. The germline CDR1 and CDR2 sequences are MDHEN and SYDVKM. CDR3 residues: CASSPTGERNEQFF. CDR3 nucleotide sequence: TGTGCCAGCAGCCCGACAGGGGAGCGCAATGAGCAGTTCTTC.

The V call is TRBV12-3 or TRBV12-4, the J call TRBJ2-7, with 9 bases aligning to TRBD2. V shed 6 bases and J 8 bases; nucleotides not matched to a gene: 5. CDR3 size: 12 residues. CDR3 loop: CASSLTSGKQYF. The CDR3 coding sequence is TGTGCCAGCAGCTTGACTAGCGGTAAGCAGTACTTC.

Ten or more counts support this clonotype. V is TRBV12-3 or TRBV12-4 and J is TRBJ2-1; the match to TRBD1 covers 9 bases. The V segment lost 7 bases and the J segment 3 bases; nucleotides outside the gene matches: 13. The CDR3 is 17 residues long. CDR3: CASTSRYEGQGYNEQFF. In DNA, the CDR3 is TGTGCCAGCACCTCCCGATACGAGGGACAGGGCTACAATGAGCAGTTCTTC.

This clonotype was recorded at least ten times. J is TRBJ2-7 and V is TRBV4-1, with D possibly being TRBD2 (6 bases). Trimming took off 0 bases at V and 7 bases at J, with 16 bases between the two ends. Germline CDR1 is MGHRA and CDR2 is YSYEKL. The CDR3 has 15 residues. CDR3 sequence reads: CASSQDSSAGGEQYF. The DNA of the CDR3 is TGCGCCAGCAGCCAAGATAGCTCAGCGGGTGGTGAGCAGTACTTC.

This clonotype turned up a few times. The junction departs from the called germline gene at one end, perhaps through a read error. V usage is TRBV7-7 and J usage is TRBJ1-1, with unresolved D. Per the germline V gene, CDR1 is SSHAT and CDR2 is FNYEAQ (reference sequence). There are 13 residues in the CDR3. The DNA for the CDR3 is TGTGCTAGCAGCTTTAGTTTTAACACTGAAGCTTTCTTT. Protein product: CASSFSFNTEAFF.

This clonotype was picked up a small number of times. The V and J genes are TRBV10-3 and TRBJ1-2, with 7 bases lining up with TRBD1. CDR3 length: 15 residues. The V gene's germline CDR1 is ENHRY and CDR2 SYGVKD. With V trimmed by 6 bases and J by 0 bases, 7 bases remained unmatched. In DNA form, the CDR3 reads TGTGCCATCAGCGGAGGGACAGATTCTAACTATGGCTACACCTTC. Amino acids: CAISGGTDSNYGYTF.

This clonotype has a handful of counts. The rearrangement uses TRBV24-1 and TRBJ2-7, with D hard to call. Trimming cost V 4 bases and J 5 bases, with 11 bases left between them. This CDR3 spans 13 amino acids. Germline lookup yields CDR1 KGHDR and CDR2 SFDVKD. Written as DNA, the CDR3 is TGTGCCACCAGTGACACACAGAGGCACGAGCAGTACTTC. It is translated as CATSDTQRHEQYF.

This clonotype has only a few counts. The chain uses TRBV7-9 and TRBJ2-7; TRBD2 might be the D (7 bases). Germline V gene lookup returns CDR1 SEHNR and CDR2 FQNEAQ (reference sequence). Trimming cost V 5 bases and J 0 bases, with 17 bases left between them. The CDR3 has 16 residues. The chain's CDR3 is CASSLRGAGSSYEQYF. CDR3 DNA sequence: TGTGCCAGCAGCCTCAGGGGAGCGGGAAGCTCCTACGAGCAGTACTTC.

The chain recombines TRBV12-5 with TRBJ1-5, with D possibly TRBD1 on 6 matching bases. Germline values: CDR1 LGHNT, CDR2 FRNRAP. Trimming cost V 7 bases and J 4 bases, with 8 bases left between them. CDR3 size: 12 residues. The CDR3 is CASADRNQPQHF. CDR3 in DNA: TGTGCTAGTGCCGACAGGAATCAGCCCCAGCATTTT.